The T cell receptor beta chain under discussion was sequenced for a study of cytomegalovirus exposure and HLA in healthy donors. PCR used 60 Vbeta primers and 13 Jbeta primers. Produced via immunoSEQ multiplex PCR; TCRdb's table is partial and in-frame only. The sample shows about 140,000 clones, about 82% of them seen only once. Study findings and constraints: It was confirmed in vitro that three of the CMV-associated chains were specific for CMV antigens.

The CDR3 loop spans 15 amino acids. Trimming stripped 5 bases from V and 1 base from J, with 12 bases between. The V gene's germline CDR1 is PRHDT and CDR2 FYEKMQ (reference sequence). A note on this clone: Its antigen remains unidentified.

The clonotype was recovered from a male donor in good health and CMV-seronegative. The sequenced sample consisted of PBMCs. The chain joins TRBV13 to TRBJ1-3; a weak D match, TRBD1 (5 bases). The CDR3 nucleotides are TGTGCCAGCAGCCCCCTGGAGGGGTCTGGAAACACCATATATTTT. Protein product: CASSPLEGSGNTIYF.